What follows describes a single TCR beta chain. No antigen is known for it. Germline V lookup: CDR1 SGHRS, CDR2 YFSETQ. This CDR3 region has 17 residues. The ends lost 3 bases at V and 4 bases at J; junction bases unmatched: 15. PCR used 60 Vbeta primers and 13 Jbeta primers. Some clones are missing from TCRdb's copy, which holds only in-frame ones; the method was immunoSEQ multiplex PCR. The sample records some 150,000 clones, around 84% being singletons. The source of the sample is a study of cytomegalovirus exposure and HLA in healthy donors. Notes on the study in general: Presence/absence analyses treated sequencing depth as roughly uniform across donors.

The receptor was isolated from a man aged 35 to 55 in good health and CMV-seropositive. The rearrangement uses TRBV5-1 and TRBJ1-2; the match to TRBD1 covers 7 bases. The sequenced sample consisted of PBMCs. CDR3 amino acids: CASSSGAGTAWIYGYTF. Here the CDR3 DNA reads TGCGCCAGCAGCTCCGGGGCCGGGACAGCTTGGATCTATGGCTACACCTTC.